A single sample gave rise to the 9 T cell receptor beta chains below, sequenced in a study of long-term antiretroviral therapy in people with HIV. Runs used v3.0 of the immunoSEQ assay and were done at survey level. Here immunoSEQ multiplex PCR was the method, and the copy in TCRdb shows in-frame clones only, minus some. In the table there are over 30,000 clones, about four fifths of which are singletons. The sequences come from unsorted PBMCs, collected 0.6 years after starting antiretroviral therapy. Receptor source: a young man with HIV.

V gene TRBV18 combines with J gene TRBJ2-7; D is ambiguous. CDR3 size: 13 residues. From germline, CDR1 is KGHSH and CDR2 LQKENI. Trimming cost V 3 bases and J 2 bases, with 8 bases left between them. CDR3 DNA: TGTGCCAGCTCACCTGGACCGACCTACGAGCAGTACTTC. Translating gives CASSPGPTYEQYF. Using reference TRBV18 and TRBJ2-7 for the parts outside the CDR3, the full variable domain is NAGVMQNPRHLVRRRGQEARLRCSPMKGHSHVYWYRQLPEEGLKFMVYLQKENIIDESGMPKERFSAEFPKEGPSILRIQQVVRGDSAAYFCASSPGPTYEQYFGPGTRLTVT.

This chain uses TRBV28 with TRBJ2-7, with D possibly matching TRBD2 (6 bases). Between the trimmed V and J ends, which lost 4 bases and 2 bases, there was a span of 15 bases. The CDR3 length is 15 residues. Germline V gene lookup returns CDR1 MDHEN and CDR2 SYDVKM. The CDR3 coding sequence is TGTGCCAGCAGTTCCTATGGCGGGACGACCTACGAGCAGTACTTC. Its translation: CASSSYGGTTYEQYF.

The chain employs TRBV28 and TRBJ1-5, with TRBD1 as a possible D gene (6 bases). The V and J ends lost 8 bases and 6 bases respectively, with 20 bases between them. CDR3 length: 15 amino acids. Germline assignment: CDR1 MDHEN and CDR2 SYDVKM. CDR3 in DNA: TGTGCCAGCCGACTACCAAGGGGGGACGGTCAGCCCCAGCATTTT. Translated, it gives CASRLPRGDGQPQHF.

This chain uses TRBV5-5 with TRBJ2-7, with 7 nucleotides matching TRBD1. The junction had 6 bases not matched to a gene; V was cut back by 3 bases and J by 3 bases. CDR1 SGHKS and CDR2 YYEKEE come from the germline V gene (reference sequence). This CDR3 is 14 amino acids long. CDR3 DNA sequence: TGTGCCAGCAGCTCCCTAGGGGGCGGCTACGAGCAGTACTTC. This translates into CASSSLGGGYEQYF.

J is TRBJ2-3 and V is TRBV5-1, with D unresolved. CDR3 length equals 13 residues. Trimming pared 0 bases from V and 3 bases from J, leaving 5 bases between. Germline values: CDR1 SGHRS, CDR2 YFSETQ. The CDR3, as DNA: TGCGCCAGCAGCTTGGTTCCGACAGATACGCAGTATTTT. Translating gives CASSLVPTDTQYF.

Remarks on this clone: At one end the junction does not follow the germline gene, possibly because of a read error. J is TRBJ2-3 and V is TRBV5-6, with 7 bases matching TRBD2. Germline loops: CDR1 SGHDT, CDR2 YYEEEE. The CDR3 consists of 13 residues. The CDR3 region has the DNA TGTGCCAGCAGCTTGTGGCACGATAAGGGACTAACTTTT. This sequence encodes CASSLWHDKGLTF.

The gene calls are TRBV7-9 and TRBJ1-1; possible D gene TRBD1, 5 bases. Germline lookup yields CDR1 SEHNR and CDR2 FQNEAQ (reference sequence). Trimming stripped 0 bases from V and 3 bases from J, with 8 bases between. CDR3 length: 14 residues. The CDR3 protein is CASSLAWGDTEAFF. CDR3 nucleotide sequence: TGTGCCAGCAGCTTAGCTTGGGGGGACACTGAAGCTTTCTTT.

This clone was counted only a few times. The chain uses TRBV19 and TRBJ1-1, with D unclear. Deletions cut 4 bases from V and 5 bases from J, with 14 bases between. The CDR3 contains 14 residues. Germline CDR1 is LNHDA and CDR2 is SQIVND (reference sequence). CDR3 residues: CASSRGGEATEAFF. CDR3 bases: TGTGCCAGTAGTAGAGGTGGGGAAGCGACTGAAGCTTTCTTT.

The rearrangement uses TRBV7-9 and TRBJ1-4; D is unresolved. V was trimmed by 4 bases and J by 0 bases, leaving 9 bases between them. This CDR3 has 15 residues. Germline V gene sequence: CDR1 SEHNR, CDR2 FQNEAQ (reference sequence). CDR3 nucleotide sequence: TGTGCCAGCAGCTCGGACGGTGCAACTAATGAAAAACTGTTTTTT. It codes for CASSSDGATNEKLFF.